The present T cell receptor (beta chain) was sequenced within a study of blood T cells in healthy people across ages. A word on this clonotype: Its antigen is as yet unknown.

The CDR3 sequence is 15 residues long. V trimming: 3 bases; J trimming: 0 bases; junction bases outside the gene matches: 4. Germline loops: CDR1 KGHSH, CDR2 LQKENI. The second PCR ran about 6 to 12 cycles with a sample-barcoded 5' primer and J-beta primers. MiXCR was run by TCRdb on the 5' RACE reads, yielding one entry per CDR3 protein. Of fewer than 1,000,000 distinct CDR3 sequences in the sample, roughly 44% were seen once. Overall study findings and caveats: There was a strong correlation between TCR beta diversity and naive T cell percentage. Donors of long life had a larger count of naive CD4+ cells and greater diversity than aged donors. PBMCs that were unsorted prevented a conclusive naive versus antigen-experienced comparison. CMV status of donors was unknown, possibly confounding expanded clonotype changes.

The source is a man aged 60 to 69 in good health. Sequencing was done on a sample of blood. V and J are TRBV18 and TRBJ1-1, with 7 bases aligning to TRBD1. The CDR3 DNA sequence: TGTGCCAGCTCACCTAGGGGGCTCATGAACACTGAAGCTTTCTTT. Protein product: CASSPRGLMNTEAFF. The full variable domain, completed using reference TRBV18 and TRBJ1-1, is NAGVMQNPRHLVRRRGQEARLRCSPMKGHSHVYWYRQLPEEGLKFMVYLQKENIIDESGMPKERFSAEFPKEGPSILRIQQVVRGDSAAYFCASSPRGLMNTEAFFGQGTRLTVV.